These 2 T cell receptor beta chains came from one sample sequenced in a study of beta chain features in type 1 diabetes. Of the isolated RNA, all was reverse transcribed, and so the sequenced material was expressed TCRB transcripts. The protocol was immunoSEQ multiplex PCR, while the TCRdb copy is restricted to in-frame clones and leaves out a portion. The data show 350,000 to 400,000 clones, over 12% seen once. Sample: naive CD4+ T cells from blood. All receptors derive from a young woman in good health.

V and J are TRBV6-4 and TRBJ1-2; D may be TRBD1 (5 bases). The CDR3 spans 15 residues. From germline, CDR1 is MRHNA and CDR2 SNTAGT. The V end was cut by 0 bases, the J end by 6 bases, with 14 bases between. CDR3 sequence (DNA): TGTGCCAGCAGTGACTCGGTAGGGGATGTAAATGGCTACACCTTC. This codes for CASSDSVGDVNGYTF.

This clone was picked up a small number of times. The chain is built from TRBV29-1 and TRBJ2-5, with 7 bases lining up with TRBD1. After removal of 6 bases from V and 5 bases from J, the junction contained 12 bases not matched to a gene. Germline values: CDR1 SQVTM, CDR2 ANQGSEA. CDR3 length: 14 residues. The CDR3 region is CSVSKTGIGETQYF. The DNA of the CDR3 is TGCAGCGTATCTAAGACAGGGATAGGCGAGACCCAGTACTTC.